A single sample gave rise to the 17 T cell receptor beta chains below, sequenced in a study of blood T cell repertoires in COVID-19. Sequencing used immunoSEQ multiplex PCR; TCRdb keeps in-frame clones, though not all of them. The sample shows roughly 97,000 clones, around nine tenths of them seen only once. Sequencing was performed on peripheral blood. These receptors were taken from a man in his 60s with acute or convalescent COVID-19.

In its sample, this clone was seen once. The rearrangement links TRBV6-2 or TRBV6-3 to TRBJ2-1, with D possibly being TRBD2 (6 bases). V shed 6 bases and J shed 6 bases, with 15 bases lying between them. The germline V gene encodes CDR1 MNHEY and CDR2 SVGEGT. This CDR3 contains 14 residues. CDR3 loop: CASRPLPGGNEQFF. For the CDR3, the DNA is TGTGCCAGCAGGCCTCTCCCCGGGGGCAATGAGCAGTTCTTC.

This clone was counted once. The chain has TRBV6-5 and TRBJ1-2, with D maybe TRBD1 (6 bases). Germline CDR1 MNHEY, CDR2 SVGAGI. This CDR3 spans 13 amino acids. V lost 6 bases and J lost 4, with 12 bases in between. CDR3 nucleotides: TGTGCCAGCAGCCCCCCAGGGGCCTATGGCTACACCTTC. It is translated as CASSPPGAYGYTF.

The rearrangement uses TRBV6-5 and TRBJ1-1; no reliable D call. Deletions cut 0 bases from V and 4 bases from J, with 9 bases between. The CDR3 is 14 residues long. CDR1 and CDR2 (germline): MNHEY, SVGAGI. CDR3 DNA sequence: TGTGCCAGCAGTTACTCGTTAGTGTTCACTGAAGCTTTCTTT. This encodes CASSYSLVFTEAFF.

The chain has TRBV11-2 and TRBJ1-4; a possible D gene is TRBD1 (6 bases). V was pared by 5 bases and J by 5 bases, with 15 bases between. This CDR3 region has 15 residues. In germline, CDR1 is SGHAT, CDR2 FQNNGV. CDR3 DNA sequence: TGTGCCAGCAGCCAAGGGACACTCCAGAATGAAAAACTGTTTTTT. This sequence encodes CASSQGTLQNEKLFF.

This clone was observed a few times. At one end the junction does not follow the germline gene, possibly because of a read error. The J gene is TRBJ1-5, the V gene TRBV2; D is undetermined. This CDR3 spans 14 amino acids. Germline assignment: CDR1 SNHLY and CDR2 FYNNEI. The CDR3 sequence is CASSEELRAGRTDF. For the CDR3, the DNA is TGTGCCAGCAGTGAAGAATTGCGGGCTGGACGAACTGATTTT.

The V and J genes are TRBV7-2 and TRBJ1-1, with D unclear. CDR1 is SGHTA and CDR2 is FQGNSA in the germline V gene. This CDR3 contains 16 residues. The V end was cut by 6 bases, the J end by 2 bases, with 19 bases between. DNA of the CDR3: TGTGCCAGCAGGAGTCGATTAAACCGGGAAAACACTGAAGCTTTCTTT. Residues: CASRSRLNRENTEAFF.

The chain carries TRBV29-1 and TRBJ1-2; D gene uncertain. The CDR3 sequence is 13 residues long. Germline CDR1 SQVTM, CDR2 ANQGSEA. V lost 6 bases to trimming and J lost 5 bases, with 16 bases between them. The CDR3: CSVPESNQYGYTF. The CDR3 region has the DNA TGCAGCGTACCAGAAAGTAACCAATATGGCTACACCTTC. Looking up the rest from reference TRBV29-1 and TRBJ1-2 gives the full variable domain: SAVISQKPSRDICQRGTSLTIQCQVDSQVTMMFWYRQQPGQSLTLIATANQGSEATYESGFVIDKFPISRPNLTFSTLTVSNMSPEDSSIYLCSVPESNQYGYTFGSGTRLTVV.

V and J are TRBV7-9 and TRBJ2-4; D is unresolved. Germline V gene sequence: CDR1 SEHNR, CDR2 FQNEAQ (reference sequence). The ends were cut back, 3 bases at V and 2 bases at J, with 8 bases in the middle. This CDR3 region has 14 residues. The chain's CDR3 is CASSFHTSKNIQYF. DNA for the CDR3: TGTGCCAGCAGCTTCCATACTTCCAAAAACATTCAGTACTTC.

V and J are TRBV24-1 and TRBJ1-2; tentative D call: TRBD1 (6 bases). Germline V gene lookup returns CDR1 KGHDR and CDR2 SFDVKD. This CDR3 contains 16 residues. Trimming removed 5 bases from V and 3 bases from J, with 18 bases in between. CDR3 nucleotide sequence: TGTGCCACCAGTGGTGGAAACAGGGTAACATACTATGGCTACACCTTC. This sequence encodes CATSGGNRVTYYGYTF.

The rearrangement links TRBV7-9 to TRBJ2-1; possible D gene TRBD2, 6 bases. Germline V lookup: CDR1 SEHNR, CDR2 FQNEAQ (reference sequence). V was shortened by 1 base and J by 12 bases, with 16 bases between the two germline ends. This CDR3 has 14 amino acids. The CDR3 here is CASSLDRDSPTQFF. CDR3 sequence (DNA): TGTGCCAGCAGCTTAGACCGGGACTCTCCGACGCAGTTCTTC.

The rearrangement uses TRBV11-3 and TRBJ2-7, with 10 bases fitting TRBD1. The CDR3 sequence is 15 residues long. The J segment lost 4 bases and the V segment lost 2 bases, leaving 5 bases of the junction unmatched. Germline CDR1 is SGHNT and CDR2 is YENEEA. The CDR3 spells CASSLRGQGPYEQYF. The CDR3 DNA is TGTGCCAGCAGCTTAAGGGGACAGGGGCCTTACGAGCAGTACTTC.

V usage is TRBV10-3 and J usage is TRBJ1-1; a possible D gene is TRBD1 (5 bases). Germline V gene sequence: CDR1 ENHRY, CDR2 SYGVKD. The CDR3 consists of 14 residues. The V end was cut by 8 bases, the J end by 3 bases, with 16 bases between. CDR3 protein: CAIGSSGAYTEAFF. The CDR3 DNA sequence: TGTGCCATCGGTTCCAGCGGGGCTTACACTGAAGCTTTCTTT.

About this clone itself: Within the sample, other DNA sequences also encode this same CDR3. The gene calls are TRBV3-1 (or the pseudogene TRBV3-2) and TRBJ1-1; perhaps TRBD1 as D (5 bases). This CDR3 has 14 residues. Trimming stripped 0 bases from V and 1 base from J, with 6 bases between. CDR1 and CDR2 from the germline V gene are LGHDT and YNNKEL (reference sequence). DNA of the CDR3: TGTGCCAGCAGCCAAGATAGGGGGAACACTGAAGCTTTCTTT. This translates into CASSQDRGNTEAFF.

V is TRBV10-2 and J is TRBJ1-1; TRBD1 matches 9 bases. The CDR3 is made up of 16 amino acids. V lost 0 bases, J lost 1 base, and 3 bases stayed unmatched. Germline V CDR1 and CDR2: WSHSY, SAAADI. The CDR3 DNA sequence: TGCGCCAGCAGTGAGTCGTCGGGACAGGGGAACACTGAAGCTTTCTTT. It yields the protein CASSESSGQGNTEAFF.

The chain has TRBV19 and TRBJ1-5; possible D gene TRBD1, 5 bases. V lost 2 bases to trimming and J lost 7 bases, with 9 bases between them. Germline CDR1 is LNHDA and CDR2 is SQIVND (reference sequence). The CDR3 runs to 13 residues. The CDR3 nucleotides are TGTGCCAGTAGTATAAAGGGGTACCAGCCCCAGCATTTT. Its protein is CASSIKGYQPQHF.

V and J are TRBV10-3 and TRBJ1-1, with D perhaps matching TRBD1 (6 bases). CDR3 length: 14 amino acids. The germline V gene encodes CDR1 ENHRY and CDR2 SYGVKD. Trimming pared 7 bases from V and 1 base from J, leaving 13 bases between. CDR3 DNA sequence: TGTGCCATCAAACCGACAGGCGAGAACACTGAAGCTTTCTTT. Protein product: CAIKPTGENTEAFF.

The chain employs TRBV5-1 and TRBJ1-2; 8 nucleotides match TRBD1. The CDR3 has 15 residues. J lost 5 bases, V lost 4 bases, and 10 bases had no gene match. Germline assignment: CDR1 SGHRS and CDR2 YFSETQ. The CDR3 sequence is CASSVATGVNYGYTF. The CDR3 DNA is TGCGCCAGCAGCGTAGCGACAGGGGTCAATTATGGCTACACCTTC. The variable domain in full, completed from reference TRBV5-1 and TRBJ1-2, reads KAGVTQTPRYLIKTRGQQVTLSCSPISGHRSVSWYQQTPGQGLQFLFEYFSETQRNKGNFPGRFSGRQFSNSRSEMNVSTLELGDSALYLCASSVATGVNYGYTFGSGTRLTVV.